One sample yielded the 7 T cell receptor beta chains listed below, sequenced in a study of radiation and T cells in renal cell carcinoma. Sequencing used immunoSEQ multiplex PCR; TCRdb keeps in-frame clones, though not all of them. The sample consists of tens of thousands of clones, roughly 60% of them appearing once. Stated treatment: treatment-naive control, cytoreductive nephrectomy. The source material was tumor tissue, sampled from a patient whose treatment was nephrectomy without radiotherapy. These receptors were obtained from a man aged 35 to 55 with renal cell carcinoma.

In its sample, this clone was seen a few times. The CDR3 region has the DNA TGTGCCAGCAGCCACAGGGCTGGCACAGATACGCAGTATTTT. It specifies CASSHRAGTDTQYF. This chain joins TRBV14 and TRBJ2-3, with a tentative D call TRBD1 (5 bases). V gave up 3 bases and J gave up 1 base, with 8 bases separating them. The CDR3 covers 14 residues. Germline-derived CDR1 and CDR2 are SGHDN and FVKESK.

This chain links TRBV6-5 with TRBJ1-2, with D perhaps matching TRBD1 (5 bases). The V gene lost 2 bases and the J gene lost 1 base, with 14 bases spanning the gap. The CDR3 is 16 amino acids. CDR1 and CDR2 (germline): MNHEY, SVGAGI. CDR3 region: CASSYRPRGGNYGYTF. In nucleotides, the CDR3 is TGTGCCAGCAGTTACCGTCCGAGGGGAGGTAACTATGGCTACACCTTC.

This sequence joins TRBV2 and TRBJ1-1, with 7 bases matching TRBD1. CDR3 length: 18 residues. CDR1 and CDR2 (germline): SNHLY, FYNNEI. V lost 8 bases and J lost 2; bases outside the gene matches: 20. The CDR3 is CASPPTGRGPERNTEAFF. CDR3 nucleotides: TGTGCCAGCCCTCCTACCGGGAGGGGGCCGGAGCGAAACACTGAAGCTTTCTTT.

This clone was seen more than once but under ten times. The chain recombines TRBV5-1 with TRBJ1-2; 7 bases agree with TRBD1. This CDR3 region has 17 residues. V lost 0 bases and J lost 8; bases outside the gene matches: 16. CDR1 and CDR2 (germline): SGHRS, YFSETQ. CDR3 nucleotide sequence: TGCGCCAGCAGCTTGGGAGGGACAGACGCGAAGACGGGGGGCTACACCTTC. Amino acid sequence: CASSLGGTDAKTGGYTF.

The J gene is TRBJ1-2, the V gene TRBV6-5, with D possibly matching TRBD1 (5 bases). CDR1 MNHEY and CDR2 SVGAGI come from the germline V gene. Trimming stripped 0 bases from V and 8 bases from J, with 10 bases between. This CDR3 region has 13 residues. CDR3 region: CASSYSGQYGYTF. The CDR3, as DNA: TGTGCCAGCAGTTACTCCGGACAATACGGCTACACCTTC.

The rearrangement joins TRBV4-3 to TRBJ1-3; D call uncertain. Trimming left V 0 bases short and J 15 bases short, with 15 bases between. CDR3 length equals 13 residues. Germline assignment: CDR1 LGHNA and CDR2 YSLEER. CDR3 coding DNA: TGCGCCAGCAGCCAAGATGGCGTGGAGCGCCAATATTTT. As protein: CASSQDGVERQYF.

V gene TRBV29-1 combines with J gene TRBJ2-7; D is uncertain. V was cut by 4 bases and J by 1 base, with 8 bases left in between. CDR1 and CDR2 (germline): SQVTM, ANQGSEA. The CDR3 covers 12 residues. The DNA for the CDR3 is TGCAGCGTTGTCGCAGGTTCCTACGAGCAGTACTTC. Protein product: CSVVAGSYEQYF.